This T cell receptor (beta chain) was captured in a study of stem cell transplantation in POMP-related autoinflammatory disease. Study conclusions and caveats: Across all analyzed T-cell subsets, patients with PRAID tended toward reduced diversity and increased clonality.

Note on this clone: Its antigen is unidentified.

The CDR3 runs 14 residues. Germline CDR1 MRHNA, CDR2 SNTAGT. The V end lost 9 bases, the J end lost 3 bases, and 15 bases lay between the germline ends. Sequencing was performed with immunoSEQ multiplex PCR; in TCRdb, only in-frame clones are kept and a portion is missing. The sample records over 2,000 clones, roughly 87% being singletons. The sequencing here drew on Tregs from PBMCs, taken after stem cell transplantation. The chain carries TRBV6-4 and TRBJ1-5, with unresolved D. This TCR derives from a human patient with POMP-related autoinflammation and immune dysregulation (PRAID). Some of these T cells may belong to the graft donor. CDR3 nucleotide sequence: TGTGCCAGGTCTCTCAAAAGCCTCAATCAGCCCCAGCATTTT. Residues: CARSLKSLNQPQHF.